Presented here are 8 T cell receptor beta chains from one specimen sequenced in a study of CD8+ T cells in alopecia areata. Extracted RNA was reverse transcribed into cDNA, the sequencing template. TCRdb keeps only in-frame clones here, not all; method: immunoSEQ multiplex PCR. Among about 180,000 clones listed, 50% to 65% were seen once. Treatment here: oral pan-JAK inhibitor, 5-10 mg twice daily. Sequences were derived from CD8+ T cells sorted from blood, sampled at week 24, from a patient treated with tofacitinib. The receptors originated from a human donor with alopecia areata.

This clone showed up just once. The CDR3 region has the DNA TGTGCCAGCAGCGCGACATCAAGCTCCTACAATGAGCAGTTCTTC. Amino acids: CASSATSSSYNEQFF. The V and J genes are TRBV7-3 and TRBJ2-1; D is unclear. Germline V lookup: CDR1 SGHTA, CDR2 FQGTGA. This CDR3 spans 15 amino acids. V gave up 5 bases and J gave up 0 bases, with 11 bases separating them.

The DNA of the CDR3 is TGTGCCAGCAGCTACGGAGTAGCGGGGACCTACGAGCAGTACTTC. This encodes CASSYGVAGTYEQYF. V gene TRBV9 combines with J gene TRBJ2-7; 8 bases are a match to TRBD2. Germline assignment: CDR1 SGDLS and CDR2 YYNGEE. With 4 bases clipped from V and 2 bases from J, the junction kept 8 bases outside the gene matches. The CDR3 totals 15 residues.

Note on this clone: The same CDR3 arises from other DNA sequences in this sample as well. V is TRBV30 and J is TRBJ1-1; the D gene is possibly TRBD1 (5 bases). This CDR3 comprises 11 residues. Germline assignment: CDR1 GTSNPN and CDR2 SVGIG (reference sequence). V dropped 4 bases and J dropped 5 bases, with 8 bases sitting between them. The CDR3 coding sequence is TGTGCCTGGACGGAGGGGACTGAAGCTTTCTTT. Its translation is CAWTEGTEAFF.

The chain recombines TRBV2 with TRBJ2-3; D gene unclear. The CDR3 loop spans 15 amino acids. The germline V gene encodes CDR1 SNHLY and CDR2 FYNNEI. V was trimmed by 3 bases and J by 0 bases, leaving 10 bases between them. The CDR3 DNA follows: TGTGCCAGCAGTGACTATGACACCAGCACAGATACGCAGTATTTT. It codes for CASSDYDTSTDTQYF.

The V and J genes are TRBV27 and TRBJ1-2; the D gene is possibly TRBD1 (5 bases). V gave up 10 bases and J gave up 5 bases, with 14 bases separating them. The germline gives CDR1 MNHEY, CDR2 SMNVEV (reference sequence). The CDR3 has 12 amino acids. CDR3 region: CATMGPPYGYTF. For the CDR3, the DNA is TGTGCCACCATGGGACCGCCTTATGGCTACACCTTC.

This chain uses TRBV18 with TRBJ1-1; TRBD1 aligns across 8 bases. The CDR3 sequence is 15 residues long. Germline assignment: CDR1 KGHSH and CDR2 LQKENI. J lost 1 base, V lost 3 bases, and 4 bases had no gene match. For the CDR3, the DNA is TGTGCCAGCTCACCCACGGACAGGGAGAACACTGAAGCTTTCTTT. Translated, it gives CASSPTDRENTEAFF.

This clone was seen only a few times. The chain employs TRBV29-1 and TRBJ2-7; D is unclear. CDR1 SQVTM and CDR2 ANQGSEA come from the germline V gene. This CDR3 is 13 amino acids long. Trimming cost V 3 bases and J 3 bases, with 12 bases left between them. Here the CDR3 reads CSVEGGDFYEQYF. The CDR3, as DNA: TGCAGCGTTGAGGGTGGAGATTTCTACGAGCAGTACTTC.

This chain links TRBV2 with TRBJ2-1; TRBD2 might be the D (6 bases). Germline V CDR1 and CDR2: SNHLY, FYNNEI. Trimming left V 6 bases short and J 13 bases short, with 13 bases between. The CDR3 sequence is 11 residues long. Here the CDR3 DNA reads TGTGCCAGCAGGGGCGGGGTCTATCAGTTCTTC. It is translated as CASRGGVYQFF. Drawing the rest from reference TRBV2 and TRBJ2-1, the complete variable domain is EPEVTQTPSHQVTQMGQEVILRCVPISNHLYFYWYRQILGQKVEFLVSFYNNEISEKSEIFDDQFSVERPDGSNFTLKIRSTKLEDSAMYFCASRGGVYQFFGPGTRLTVL.